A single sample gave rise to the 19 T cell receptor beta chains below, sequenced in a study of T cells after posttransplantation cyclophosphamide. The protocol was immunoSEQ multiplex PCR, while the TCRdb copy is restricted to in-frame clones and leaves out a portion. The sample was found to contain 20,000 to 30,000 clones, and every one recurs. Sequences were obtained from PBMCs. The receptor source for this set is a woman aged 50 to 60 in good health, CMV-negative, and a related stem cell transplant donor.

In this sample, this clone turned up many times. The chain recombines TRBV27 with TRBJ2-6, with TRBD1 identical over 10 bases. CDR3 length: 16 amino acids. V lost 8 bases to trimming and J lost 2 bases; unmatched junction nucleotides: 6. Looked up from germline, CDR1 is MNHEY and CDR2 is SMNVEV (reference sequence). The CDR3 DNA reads TGTGCCAGCGCGTGGGACAGGGGAGCTGGGGCCAACGTCCTGACTTTC. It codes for CASAWDRGAGANVLTF.

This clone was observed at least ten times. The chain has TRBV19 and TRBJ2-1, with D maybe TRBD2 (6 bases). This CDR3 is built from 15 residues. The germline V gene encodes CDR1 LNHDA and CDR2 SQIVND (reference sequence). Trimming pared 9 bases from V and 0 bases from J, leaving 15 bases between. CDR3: CASTPSVSSYNEQFF. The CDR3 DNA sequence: TGTGCCAGCACCCCTAGCGTGAGCTCCTACAATGAGCAGTTCTTC.

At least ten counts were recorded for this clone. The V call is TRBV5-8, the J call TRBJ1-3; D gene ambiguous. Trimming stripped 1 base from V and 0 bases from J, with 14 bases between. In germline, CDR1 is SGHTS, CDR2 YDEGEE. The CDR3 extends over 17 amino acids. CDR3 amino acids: CASSLSSFGYSGNTIYF. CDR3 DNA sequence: TGTGCCAGCAGCTTGTCATCCTTCGGTTACTCTGGAAACACCATATATTTT.

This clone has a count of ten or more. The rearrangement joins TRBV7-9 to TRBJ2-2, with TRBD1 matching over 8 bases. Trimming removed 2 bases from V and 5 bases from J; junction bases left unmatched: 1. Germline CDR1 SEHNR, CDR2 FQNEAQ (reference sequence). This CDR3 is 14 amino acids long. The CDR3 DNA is TGTGCCAGCAGCTTACGACAGGGGACCGGGGAGCTGTTTTTT. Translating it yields CASSLRQGTGELFF.

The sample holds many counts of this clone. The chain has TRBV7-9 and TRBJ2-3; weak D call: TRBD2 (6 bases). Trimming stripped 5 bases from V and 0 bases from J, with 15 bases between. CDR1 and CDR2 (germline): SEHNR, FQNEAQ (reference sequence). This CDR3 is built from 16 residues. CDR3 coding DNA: TGTGCCAGCAGCCTCCCAGTGGGGACTAGCACAGATACGCAGTATTTT. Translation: CASSLPVGTSTDTQYF.

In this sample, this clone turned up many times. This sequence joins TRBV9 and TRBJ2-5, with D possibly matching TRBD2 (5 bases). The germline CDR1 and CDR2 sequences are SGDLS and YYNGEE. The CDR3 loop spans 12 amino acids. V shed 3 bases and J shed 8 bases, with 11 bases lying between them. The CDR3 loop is CASSARGDTQYF. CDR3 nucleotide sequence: TGTGCCAGCAGCGCCCGGGGAGACACCCAGTACTTC.

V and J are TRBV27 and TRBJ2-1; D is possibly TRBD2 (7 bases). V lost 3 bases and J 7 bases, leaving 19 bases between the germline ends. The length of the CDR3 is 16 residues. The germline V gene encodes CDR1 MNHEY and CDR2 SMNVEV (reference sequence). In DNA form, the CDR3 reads TGTGCCAGCAGTTTGTTGGGGGGAGGGGGACCGAATGAGCAGTTCTTC. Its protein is CASSLLGGGGPNEQFF.

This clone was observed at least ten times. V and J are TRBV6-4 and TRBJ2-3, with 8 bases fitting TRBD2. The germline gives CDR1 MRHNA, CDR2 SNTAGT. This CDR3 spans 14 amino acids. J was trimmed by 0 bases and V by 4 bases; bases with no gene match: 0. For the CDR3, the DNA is TGTGCCAGCAGTGCTAGCGGGAGCACAGATACGCAGTATTTT. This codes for CASSASGSTDTQYF.

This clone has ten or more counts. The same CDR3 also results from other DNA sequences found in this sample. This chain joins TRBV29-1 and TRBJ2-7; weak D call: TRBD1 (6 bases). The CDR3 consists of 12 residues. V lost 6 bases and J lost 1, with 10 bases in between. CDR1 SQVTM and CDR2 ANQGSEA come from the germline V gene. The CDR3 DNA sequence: TGCAGCGTATTGACAGGTTCCTACGAGCAGTACTTC. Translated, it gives CSVLTGSYEQYF.

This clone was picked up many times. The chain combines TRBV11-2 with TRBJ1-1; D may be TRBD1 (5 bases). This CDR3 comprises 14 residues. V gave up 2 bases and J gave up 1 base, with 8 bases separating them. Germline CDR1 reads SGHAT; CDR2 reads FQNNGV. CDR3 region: CASSLQGWNTEAFF. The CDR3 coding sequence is TGTGCCAGCAGCTTACAGGGTTGGAACACTGAAGCTTTCTTT.

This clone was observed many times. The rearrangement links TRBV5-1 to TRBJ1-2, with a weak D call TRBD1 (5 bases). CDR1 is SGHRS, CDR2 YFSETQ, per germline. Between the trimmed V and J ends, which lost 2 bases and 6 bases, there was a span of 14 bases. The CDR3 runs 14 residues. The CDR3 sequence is CASSFDSLRDGYTF. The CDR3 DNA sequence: TGCGCCAGCAGCTTTGACAGTCTTAGGGATGGCTACACCTTC.

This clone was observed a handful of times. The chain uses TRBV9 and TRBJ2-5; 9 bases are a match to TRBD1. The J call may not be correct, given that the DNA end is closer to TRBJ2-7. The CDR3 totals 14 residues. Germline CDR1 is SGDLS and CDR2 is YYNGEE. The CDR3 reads CASSAHRGQDEQYF. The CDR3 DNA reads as TGTGCCAGCAGCGCTCACAGGGGGCAGGACGAGCAGTACTTC.

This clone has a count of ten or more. For the CDR3, the DNA is TGTGCCAGCAGTTCGGGACAGGGGCACACCGGGGAGCTGTTTTTT. This gives the protein CASSSGQGHTGELFF. The chain combines TRBV6-5 with TRBJ2-2; TRBD1 aligns across 10 bases. V dropped 4 bases and J dropped 3; count of bases not matched to a gene: 2. Germline-derived CDR1 and CDR2 are MNHEY and SVGAGI. The length of the CDR3 is 15 residues.

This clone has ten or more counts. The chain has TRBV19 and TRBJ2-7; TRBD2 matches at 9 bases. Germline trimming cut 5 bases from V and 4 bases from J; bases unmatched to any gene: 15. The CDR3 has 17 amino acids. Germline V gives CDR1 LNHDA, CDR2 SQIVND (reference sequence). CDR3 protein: CASSRRIPGLATYEQYF. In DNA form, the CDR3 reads TGTGCCAGTAGTCGGAGAATCCCGGGACTAGCTACGTACGAGCAGTACTTC.

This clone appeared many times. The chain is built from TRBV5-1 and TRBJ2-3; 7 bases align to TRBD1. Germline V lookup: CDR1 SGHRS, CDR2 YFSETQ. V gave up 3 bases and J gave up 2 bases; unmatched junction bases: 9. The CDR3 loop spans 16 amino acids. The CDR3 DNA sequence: TGCGCCAGCAGCTCGGGCCGGGACAGCATCACAGATACGCAGTATTTT. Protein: CASSSGRDSITDTQYF. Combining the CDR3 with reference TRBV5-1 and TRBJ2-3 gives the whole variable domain KAGVTQTPRYLIKTRGQQVTLSCSPISGHRSVSWYQQTPGQGLQFLFEYFSETQRNKGNFPGRFSGRQFSNSRSEMNVSTLELGDSALYLCASSSGRDSITDTQYFGPGTRLTVL.

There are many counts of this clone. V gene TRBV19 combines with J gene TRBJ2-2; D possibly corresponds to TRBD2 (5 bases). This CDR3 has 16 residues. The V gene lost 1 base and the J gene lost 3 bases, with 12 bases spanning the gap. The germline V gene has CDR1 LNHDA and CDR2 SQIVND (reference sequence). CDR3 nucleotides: TGTGCCAGTAGTATAGTAGGAGTTAGCGACACCGGGGAGCTGTTTTTT. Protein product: CASSIVGVSDTGELFF.

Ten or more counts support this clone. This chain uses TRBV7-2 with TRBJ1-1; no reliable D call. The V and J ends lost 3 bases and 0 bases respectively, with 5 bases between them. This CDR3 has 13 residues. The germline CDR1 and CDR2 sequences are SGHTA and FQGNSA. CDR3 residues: CASSFSVNTEAFF. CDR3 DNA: TGTGCCAGCAGCTTTTCAGTGAACACTGAAGCTTTCTTT.

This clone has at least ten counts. The CDR3 reads CASSPGGGGSGNTIYF. The CDR3 DNA is TGTGCCAGCAGTCCCGGAGGGGGGGGCTCTGGAAACACCATATATTTT. The chain uses TRBV28 and TRBJ1-3; TRBD1 might be the D (6 bases). Deletions cut 5 bases from V and 0 bases from J, with 14 bases between. The CDR3 runs 16 residues. In germline, CDR1 is MDHEN, CDR2 SYDVKM.

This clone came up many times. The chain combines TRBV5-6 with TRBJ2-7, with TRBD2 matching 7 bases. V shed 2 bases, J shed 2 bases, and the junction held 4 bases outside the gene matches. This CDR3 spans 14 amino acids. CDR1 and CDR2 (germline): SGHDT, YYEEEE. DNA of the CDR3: TGTGCCAGCAGCTTAACTAGCGTCCCCTACGAGCAGTACTTC. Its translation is CASSLTSVPYEQYF.